The 27 T cell receptor beta chains below all came from one sample that was sequenced in a study of CD8 T cells in ankylosing spondylitis. Study-level findings and limits: Fewer than ten highly homologous variants made up a TCR beta motif that seemed to typify ankylosing spondylitis blood.

TCRdb independently ran MiXCR on the 5' RACE reads; one entry per CDR3 protein. The sample shows 750,000 to 850,000 distinct CDR3 sequences, 10% to 15% of them seen only once. Their specific antigens are unknown. Sequenced: blood, either unsorted or a sorted T cell fraction (not recorded which). Receptors originate from a male donor with ankylosing spondylitis.

The chain recombines TRBV20-1 with TRBJ1-2; no definite D call. The CDR3 is made up of 12 amino acids. Trimming took 6 bases from V and 7 from J, leaving 15 bases between them. Germline assignment: CDR1 DFQATT and CDR2 SNEGSKA (reference sequence). The CDR3 is CSARVFASGYTF. CDR3 sequence (DNA): TGCAGTGCGAGGGTCTTCGCTAGTGGCTACACCTTC.

The chain carries TRBV12-3 or TRBV12-4 and TRBJ1-4; 10 bases align to TRBD1. The CDR3 sequence is 16 residues long. V gave up 3 bases and J gave up 8 bases; unmatched junction bases: 9. The CDR3 spells CASSFGRGQGSEKLFF. The CDR3 DNA reads TGTGCCAGCAGTTTTGGGAGGGGACAGGGGAGCGAAAAACTGTTTTTT.

V and J are TRBV7-2 and TRBJ2-3; perhaps TRBD1 as D (6 bases). The CDR3 extends over 15 amino acids. V lost 5 bases and J lost 5, with 17 bases in between. Germline values: CDR1 SGHTA, CDR2 FQGNSA. DNA of the CDR3: TGTGCCAGCAGCATCTCCAGGGGTTCGCAAGATACGCAGTATTTT. Its translation: CASSISRGSQDTQYF.

Many counts were recorded for this clonotype. CDR3 DNA: TGTGCCTCCGGGCCGGGGAGCTCCTACAATGAGCAGTTCTTC. Protein product: CASGPGSSYNEQFF. This chain links TRBV10-3 with TRBJ2-1; weak D call: TRBD2 (5 bases). V lost 11 bases and J 0 bases, leaving 14 bases between the germline ends. This CDR3 region has 14 residues. Germline V gives CDR1 ENHRY, CDR2 SYGVKD.

J is TRBJ1-2 and V is TRBV10-3; 7 bases fit TRBD1. The germline V gene encodes CDR1 ENHRY and CDR2 SYGVKD. V trimming: 8 bases; J trimming: 4 bases; junction bases outside the gene matches: 13. The CDR3 is 15 amino acids. CDR3: CAIGGPGQSAYGYTF. As DNA, the CDR3 is TGTGCCATCGGGGGACCGGGACAGAGTGCCTATGGCTACACCTTC.

Only a few counts were recorded for this clonotype. As DNA, the CDR3 is TGTGCCTGGAGTGTAGGTGGCAGCCGGGATACGCAGTATTTT. This sequence encodes CAWSVGGSRDTQYF. The chain employs TRBV30 and TRBJ2-3; no reliable D call. V was cut by 0 bases and J by 6 bases, with 13 bases left in between. The CDR3 is 14 residues long. Germline CDR1 reads GTSNPN; CDR2 reads SVGIG (reference sequence).

V is TRBV7-2 and J is TRBJ1-1; D is undetermined. Per the germline V gene, CDR1 is SGHTA and CDR2 is FQGNSA. Trimming shortened V by 2 bases and J by 7 bases, and 11 bases separated the two germline ends. The CDR3 covers 13 residues. The CDR3 DNA reads as TGTGCCAGCAGCTTATGGGCCACATTTGAAGCTTTCTTT. It is translated as CASSLWATFEAFF.

This clonotype was seen ten or more times. The chain joins TRBV20-1 to TRBJ2-7; D tentatively reads TRBD1 or TRBD2 (6 bases each). Germline lookup yields CDR1 DFQATT and CDR2 SNEGSKA (reference sequence). Trimming stripped 4 bases from V and 4 bases from J, with 17 bases between. The CDR3 runs to 14 residues. CDR3: CSAIGGTTNYEQYF. The CDR3 DNA reads TGCAGTGCTATTGGCGGGACAACGAATTACGAGCAGTACTTC.

This clonotype turned up a few times. The germline gene is not matched at one end of the junction; a read error may be the cause. The chain recombines TRBV7-7 with TRBJ2-5; tentatively, D is TRBD1 (6 bases). CDR3 length: 14 residues. CDR1 SSHAT and CDR2 FNYEAQ come from the germline V gene (reference sequence). CDR3 nucleotides: TGTGCTAGCAGCTTAAGACTGGGGGCAGAGACCCAGTACTTC. It encodes CASSLRLGAETQYF. The variable domain in full, completed from reference TRBV7-7 and TRBJ2-5, reads GAGVSQSPRYKVTKRGQDVTLRCDPISSHATLYWYQQALGQGPEFLTYFNYEAQPDKSGLPSDRFSAERPEGSISTLTIQRTEQRDSAMYRCASSLRLGAETQYFGPGTRLLVL.

This clonotype was observed a few times. J is TRBJ2-7 and V is TRBV6-5; TRBD2 matches at 7 bases. The V gene's germline CDR1 is MNHEY and CDR2 SVGAGI. CDR3 size: 15 residues. The V gene end was trimmed by 2 bases and the J gene end by 2 bases; junction bases not matched to a gene: 6. The CDR3 DNA reads as TGTGCCAGCAGTTACGGCAGGGAGGGGACCTACGAGCAGTACTTC. Residues: CASSYGREGTYEQYF.

This clonotype was detected only a few times. The chain recombines TRBV6-2 or TRBV6-3 with TRBJ2-7; 14 nucleotides match TRBD2. Germline assignment: CDR1 MNHEY and CDR2 SVGEGT. CDR3 length equals 15 residues. The ends lost 6 bases at V and 1 base at J; junction bases unmatched: 2. DNA for the CDR3: TGTGCCAGCAGCTGGACTAGCGGGAGGTCCTACGAGCAGTACTTC. This codes for CASSWTSGRSYEQYF.

This clonotype was counted only a few times. J is TRBJ2-1 and V is TRBV30; perhaps TRBD2 as D (6 bases). Germline V gene data show CDR1 as GTSNPN and CDR2 as SVGIG (reference sequence). The germline V and J ends were trimmed by 3 bases and 9 bases, with 12 bases remaining between them. This CDR3 spans 12 amino acids. Here the CDR3 reads CAWRGLTAEQFF. Written as DNA, the CDR3 is TGTGCCTGGAGGGGACTTACGGCTGAGCAGTTCTTC.

This clonotype was detected only a few times. This chain links TRBV27 with TRBJ2-1; weak D call: TRBD1 (6 bases). Trimming took 8 bases from V and 3 from J, leaving 17 bases between them. Germline V CDR1 and CDR2: MNHEY, SMNVEV (reference sequence). The CDR3 consists of 15 residues. The CDR3 nucleotides read TGTGCCAGCCAGGTACGGCAGGGGAGCTACAATGAGCAGTTCTTC. Its protein is CASQVRQGSYNEQFF.

This clonotype was counted only a few times. The rearrangement links TRBV12-3 or TRBV12-4 to TRBJ1-1, with D unresolved. Trimming cost V 3 bases and J 5 bases, with 10 bases left between them. The CDR3 runs 13 residues. CDR3 sequence: CASSFRDRTEAFF. The CDR3 coding sequence is TGTGCCAGCAGTTTTCGGGATCGGACTGAAGCTTTCTTT.

This clonotype was seen more than once but under ten times. The chain uses TRBV20-1 and TRBJ1-2, with 10 bases identical to TRBD1. This CDR3 has 14 amino acids. Germline V gene sequence: CDR1 DFQATT, CDR2 SNEGSKA (reference sequence). V was pared by 7 bases and J by 4 bases, with 9 bases of the junction left unmatched. The CDR3 spells CSVPRDRGLYGYTF. In DNA form, the CDR3 reads TGCAGTGTCCCCCGGGACAGGGGCCTCTATGGCTACACCTTC.

The chain has TRBV9 and TRBJ2-1; D gene unclear. The V end was cut by 0 bases, the J end by 8 bases, with 12 bases between. Germline V gene sequence: CDR1 SGDLS, CDR2 YYNGEE. This CDR3 region has 14 residues. CDR3 DNA sequence: TGTGCCAGCAGCGTAGTACCGGGTAGGGATGAGCAGTTCTTC. Amino acids: CASSVVPGRDEQFF.

This clonotype was observed many times. V and J are TRBV7-2 and TRBJ1-2; 7 bases fit TRBD1. The CDR3 loop spans 14 amino acids. V lost 5 bases and J lost 4; bases outside the gene matches: 7. Germline V lookup: CDR1 SGHTA, CDR2 FQGNSA. This CDR3 reads CASSLPGQFYGYTF. For the CDR3, the DNA is TGTGCCAGCAGCCTACCGGGACAGTTCTATGGCTACACCTTC.

This clonotype has only a few counts. This rearrangement joins TRBV5-1 to TRBJ2-7, with a tentative D call TRBD2 (6 bases). V gave up 4 bases and J gave up 2 bases, with 16 bases separating them. Looked up from germline, CDR1 is SGHRS and CDR2 is YFSETQ. There are 15 residues in the CDR3. As DNA, the CDR3 is TGCGCCAGCAGCCACTCGGGGGTTGGAACCTACGAGCAGTACTTC. Translation gives CASSHSGVGTYEQYF.

The genes are TRBV10-3 and TRBJ1-1; 8 nucleotides match TRBD1. The CDR3 sequence is 13 residues long. From germline, CDR1 is ENHRY and CDR2 SYGVKD. Trimming removed 10 bases from V and 4 bases from J; junction bases left unmatched: 8. CDR3 DNA: TGTGCCACAGGACAGGGAGAGGGCACTGAAGCTTTCTTT. Its translation: CATGQGEGTEAFF.

In its sample, this clonotype was seen a few times. The genes are TRBV20-1 and TRBJ2-7; D remains ambiguous. The CDR3 length is 13 residues. Trimming left V 3 bases short and J 0 bases short, with 9 bases between. CDR1 and CDR2 (germline): DFQATT, SNEGSKA (reference sequence). The CDR3 region has the DNA TGCAGTGCTAGTCCCGATTACTCCTACGAGCAGTACTTC. Translation: CSASPDYSYEQYF.

This clonotype was seen ten or more times. J is TRBJ2-1 and V is TRBV29-1, with D perhaps matching TRBD2 (6 bases). The CDR3 consists of 15 residues. The germline V gene has CDR1 SQVTM and CDR2 ANQGSEA. V lost 6 bases, J lost 0 bases, and 15 bases lay in between. This CDR3 reads CSVGASASSYNEQFF. The CDR3 nucleotides are TGCAGCGTCGGAGCTAGCGCTAGCTCCTACAATGAGCAGTTCTTC.

The J gene is TRBJ1-1, the V gene TRBV4-2, with TRBD1 as a possible D gene (6 bases). The CDR3 is made up of 15 amino acids. Germline assignment: CDR1 LGHNA and CDR2 YNFKEQ. Trimming pared 0 bases from V and 0 bases from J, leaving 8 bases between. The DNA for the CDR3 is TGTGCCAGCAGCCAAGAGGGGGGGCTGAACACTGAAGCTTTCTTT. Residues: CASSQEGGLNTEAFF.

The chain joins TRBV20-1 to TRBJ2-1, with D maybe TRBD2 (5 bases). This CDR3 has 15 amino acids. V was pared by 6 bases and J by 4 bases, with 19 bases between. The germline gives CDR1 DFQATT, CDR2 SNEGSKA (reference sequence). This CDR3 is CSAPAPRRRYNEQFF. Written as DNA, the CDR3 is TGCAGTGCACCGGCCCCAAGGCGGAGGTACAATGAGCAGTTCTTC.

The chain employs TRBV20-1 and TRBJ1-5; D unresolved. Germline V gene lookup returns CDR1 DFQATT and CDR2 SNEGSKA (reference sequence). This CDR3 comprises 15 residues. The V gene lost 0 bases and the J gene lost 4 bases, with 13 bases spanning the gap. The CDR3 is CSARDPYYSNQPQHF. The DNA for the CDR3 is TGCAGTGCTAGAGACCCTTACTACTCGAATCAGCCCCAGCATTTT.

In this sample, this clonotype turned up a few times. V usage is TRBV4-1 and J usage is TRBJ1-2; D is undetermined. Germline values: CDR1 MGHRA, CDR2 YSYEKL. This CDR3 has 13 amino acids. The V end lost 2 bases, the J end lost 2 bases, and 6 bases lay between the germline ends. The CDR3 is CASSQPGNYGYTF. As DNA, the CDR3 is TGCGCCAGCAGCCAACCCGGGAACTATGGCTACACCTTC.

CDR3 sequence reads: CASAGTAYSGANVLTF. CDR3 sequence (DNA): TGTGCTAGTGCCGGGACAGCCTACTCTGGGGCCAACGTCCTGACTTTC. The rearrangement joins TRBV12-5 to TRBJ2-6; 7 bases are shared with TRBD1. Germline V CDR1 and CDR2: LGHNT, FRNRAP. Germline trimming cut 7 bases from V and 0 bases from J; bases unmatched to any gene: 6. This CDR3 comprises 16 residues.

V gene TRBV7-2 combines with J gene TRBJ2-1; D not resolved. Germline CDR1 SGHTA, CDR2 FQGNSA. Deletions cut 5 bases from V and 8 bases from J, with 19 bases between. The CDR3 spans 15 residues. The CDR3 DNA reads as TGTGCCAGCAGCACCCGCCTTACACCATCCTATGAGCAGTTCTTC. Translated, it gives CASSTRLTPSYEQFF.